These 22 T cell receptor beta chains originate from one sample sequenced in a study of blood T cell repertoires in COVID-19. Data came from immunoSEQ multiplex PCR; TCRdb stores just in-frame clones and leaves some out. The sample has fewer than 200,000 clones; approximately 87% are singletons. Sequenced input: peripheral blood. The receptors were gathered from a woman aged 18-30 years who had recovered from COVID-19.

V is TRBV7-6 and J is TRBJ2-1; D might be TRBD1 (5 bases). The CDR3 is 12 residues long. Germline V gene sequence: CDR1 SGHVS, CDR2 FNYEAQ. V was clipped by 5 bases and J by 9 bases, with 11 bases between them. CDR3: CASSPVRGEQFF. As DNA, the CDR3 is TGTGCCAGCAGCCCGGTAAGGGGTGAGCAGTTCTTC.

The CDR3: CASSFTESNQPQHF. CDR3 bases: TGTGCCAGCAGTTTTACGGAGAGCAATCAGCCCCAGCATTTT. This chain uses TRBV6-2 or TRBV6-3 with TRBJ1-5; D is ambiguous. The CDR3 runs to 14 residues. Germline CDR1 and CDR2: MNHEY and SVGEGT. The V gene lost 4 bases and the J gene lost 1 base, with 8 bases spanning the gap.

This rearrangement joins TRBV5-6 to TRBJ2-1; TRBD2 agrees at 8 bases. The CDR3 spans 16 residues. Per germline, CDR1 SGHDT and CDR2 YYEEEE. V lost 4 bases to trimming and J lost 5 bases; unmatched junction nucleotides: 11. The CDR3 region has the DNA TGTGCCAGCAGCCCGGGGGGGCTCAATGTCCACAATGAGCAGTTCTTC. It encodes CASSPGGLNVHNEQFF.

This chain links TRBV2 with TRBJ2-3; TRBD2 matches 14 bases. There are 16 residues in the CDR3. Germline trimming cut 5 bases from V and 4 bases from J; bases unmatched to any gene: 5. CDR1 SNHLY and CDR2 FYNNEI come from the germline V gene. The CDR3 DNA reads as TGTGCCAGCAGTAGACTAGCGGGGGGGCCACCAGATACGCAGTATTTT. The encoded protein is CASSRLAGGPPDTQYF.

This clone appeared a single time. The V gene is TRBV6-2 or TRBV6-3, the J gene TRBJ1-5, with TRBD1 matching 9 bases. The CDR3 consists of 14 residues. J gave up 4 bases and V 5 bases, and 3 bases lay outside the gene matches. The germline V gene has CDR1 MNHEY and CDR2 SVGEGT. CDR3 sequence (DNA): TGTGCCAGCAGTCCGACAGGGGGAAATCAGCCCCAGCATTTT. This gives the protein CASSPTGGNQPQHF.

The chain combines TRBV7-2 with TRBJ2-7; D is uncertain. This CDR3 has 14 amino acids. The V gene lost 2 bases and the J gene lost 0 bases, with 8 bases spanning the gap. The germline CDR1 and CDR2 sequences are SGHTA and FQGNSA. The CDR3 sequence: CASSLTVSSYEQYV. The CDR3 region has the DNA TGTGCCAGCAGCTTAACAGTAAGCTCCTACGAGCAGTACGTC.

J is TRBJ1-5 and V is TRBV18; no reliable D call. V was cut by 0 bases and J by 1 base, with 10 bases left in between. The germline V gene has CDR1 KGHSH and CDR2 LQKENI. The CDR3 is made up of 16 amino acids. The DNA of the CDR3 is TGTGCCAGCTCACCACCCGGGGTAGGGAGCAATCAGCCCCAGCATTTT. Translating gives CASSPPGVGSNQPQHF.

A single count supports this clone. The chain recombines TRBV11-2 with TRBJ2-7; TRBD2 is a possible D gene (7 bases). Germline V gene sequence: CDR1 SGHAT, CDR2 FQNNGV. V gave up 7 bases and J gave up 5 bases, with 18 bases separating them. The CDR3 runs 14 residues. This chain's CDR3 is CASTWGGQINEQYF. CDR3 in DNA: TGTGCCAGCACTTGGGGGGGGCAGATTAACGAGCAGTACTTC.

The rearrangement uses TRBV4-1 and TRBJ1-5, with D unclear. Germline V gene data show CDR1 as MGHRA and CDR2 as YSYEKL. The CDR3 is made up of 13 amino acids. With 8 bases removed from V and 4 bases from J, the gap between germline ends came to 12 bases. Here the CDR3 DNA reads TGCGCCAGCGCGCTAGGGAGGAATCAGCCCCAGCATTTT. Translated: CASALGRNQPQHF.

The chain carries TRBV4-3 and TRBJ1-6, with 8 bases that match TRBD1. The V and J ends lost 0 bases and 5 bases, in that order; junction bases with no gene match: 9. This CDR3 has 18 residues. Per germline, CDR1 LGHNA and CDR2 YSLEER. CDR3 in DNA: TGCGCCAGCAGCCAAGATTTGTATCAGACAGGGGATAATTCACCCCTCCACTTT. Translated, it gives CASSQDLYQTGDNSPLHF.

The CDR3 protein is CASSSSGGTDTQYF. The CDR3, as DNA: TGTGCCAGTTCTTCTAGCGGGGGCACAGATACGCAGTATTTT. V is TRBV19 and J is TRBJ2-3, with TRBD2 matching over 9 bases. With V trimmed by 8 bases and J by 1 base, 4 bases remained unmatched. From germline, CDR1 is LNHDA and CDR2 SQIVND (reference sequence). The CDR3 is 14 residues long.

This clone showed up just once. The chain combines TRBV28 with TRBJ2-7; 8 positions agree with TRBD2. Germline CDR1 MDHEN, CDR2 SYDVKM. J gave up 9 bases and V 5 bases, and 15 bases lay outside the gene matches. This CDR3 comprises 15 residues. The CDR3 bases are TGTGCCAGCAGTCACCGGGGGGGATCCGGGCAGCTGCAGTACGTC. This codes for CASSHRGGSGQLQYV.

The chain employs TRBV27 and TRBJ1-6; D gene ambiguous. The CDR3 loop spans 14 amino acids. Germline CDR1 MNHEY, CDR2 SMNVEV (reference sequence). The V end lost 3 bases, the J end lost 5 bases, and 8 bases lay between the germline ends. The CDR3, as DNA: TGTGCCAGCAGTTTGGGCGGGCATAATTCACCCCTCCACTTT. Translating gives CASSLGGHNSPLHF.

The chain employs TRBV5-1 and TRBJ1-4, with 9 bases that match TRBD1. The V and J ends lost 1 base and 5 bases, in that order; junction bases with no gene match: 3. The CDR3 totals 15 residues. Per germline, CDR1 SGHRS and CDR2 YFSETQ. CDR3 sequence reads: CASSLSGQGNEKLFF. CDR3 nucleotides: TGCGCCAGCAGCTTGTCGGGACAGGGCAATGAAAAACTGTTTTTT.

This clone was seen only a few times. V and J are TRBV5-6 and TRBJ1-5, with a tentative D call TRBD1 (5 bases). This CDR3 contains 12 residues. Between the trimmed V and J ends, which lost 1 base and 7 bases, there was a span of 6 bases. The germline gives CDR1 SGHDT, CDR2 YYEEEE. The CDR3 nucleotides read TGTGCCAGCAGCTTGTGGGGCCAGCCCCAGCATTTT. Residues: CASSLWGQPQHF.

The chain carries TRBV2 and TRBJ2-1; no definite D call. The CDR3 has 13 amino acids. Germline-derived CDR1 and CDR2 are SNHLY and FYNNEI. The V end was cut by 2 bases, the J end by 4 bases, with 6 bases between. The CDR3 region has the DNA TGTGCCAGCAGTGAAAGCTGGTACAATGAGCAGTTCTTC. This codes for CASSESWYNEQFF.

V gene TRBV4-1 combines with J gene TRBJ2-6; 10 positions agree with TRBD2. Germline V gene sequence: CDR1 MGHRA, CDR2 YSYEKL. The CDR3 spans 18 residues. The V segment lost 3 bases and the J segment 0 bases; nucleotides outside the gene matches: 5. The CDR3 coding sequence is TGCGCCAGCAGCCACTGGACTAGCGGAAGCTCTGGGGCCAACGTCCTGACTTTC. Protein: CASSHWTSGSSGANVLTF.

The sample holds one count of this clone. The chain couples TRBV6-5 to TRBJ1-1, with a weak D call TRBD1 (6 bases). Germline V CDR1 and CDR2: MNHEY, SVGAGI. The V end lost 6 bases, the J end lost 7 bases, and 18 bases lay between the germline ends. The CDR3 is 14 amino acids. DNA of the CDR3: TGTGCCAGCAGACGACGACAGGACGTTATTGAAGCTTTCTTT. Translated: CASRRRQDVIEAFF.

A word on this clone: An end of the junction differs from the germline gene, which may be a read error. This rearrangement joins TRBV6-2 or TRBV6-3 to TRBJ1-5; D not certain. Germline CDR1 reads MNHEY; CDR2 reads SVGEGT. This CDR3 has 14 residues. The CDR3 is CATSYVAGRQPQHF. The CDR3 DNA follows: TGTGCCACCAGTTACGTGGCAGGCCGGCAGCCCCAGCATTTT.

The chain has TRBV11-3 and TRBJ2-2; possibly TRBD1 for D (5 bases). Trimming shortened V by 3 bases and J by 3 bases, and 20 bases separated the two germline ends. The germline V gene encodes CDR1 SGHNT and CDR2 YENEEA. The CDR3 is made up of 18 amino acids. CDR3 sequence: CASSLAREDSRHTGELFF. The DNA for the CDR3 is TGTGCCAGCAGCTTGGCTCGCGAAGACAGTAGGCACACCGGGGAGCTGTTTTTT. The full variable domain, in which reference TRBV11-3 and TRBJ2-2 provide the parts outside the CDR3, is EAGVVQSPRYKIIEKKQPVAFWCNPISGHNTLYWYLQNLGQGPELLIRYENEEAVDDSQLPKDRFSAERLKGVDSTLKIQPAELGDSAVYLCASSLAREDSRHTGELFFGEGSRLTVL.

The rearrangement uses TRBV3-1 (or the pseudogene TRBV3-2) and TRBJ2-6, with 7 bases lining up with TRBD1. Per germline, CDR1 LGHDT and CDR2 YNNKEL (reference sequence). The CDR3 length is 18 residues. With V trimmed by 4 bases and J by 0 bases, 9 bases remained unmatched. In nucleotides, the CDR3 is TGTGCCAGCAGCCCACCGGGACAGAGACACTCTGGGGCCAACGTCCTGACTTTC. Translated, it gives CASSPPGQRHSGANVLTF.

In DNA, the CDR3 is TGTGCCATCAGTGAGTCACTAGCGGGGGGCGACAATGAGCAGTTCTTC. Protein: CAISESLAGGDNEQFF. The chain recombines TRBV10-3 with TRBJ2-1, with 12 bases identical to TRBD2. Trimming cost V 0 bases and J 5 bases; bases outside gene matches: 2. The CDR3 length is 16 residues. CDR1 is ENHRY and CDR2 is SYGVKD in the germline V gene.